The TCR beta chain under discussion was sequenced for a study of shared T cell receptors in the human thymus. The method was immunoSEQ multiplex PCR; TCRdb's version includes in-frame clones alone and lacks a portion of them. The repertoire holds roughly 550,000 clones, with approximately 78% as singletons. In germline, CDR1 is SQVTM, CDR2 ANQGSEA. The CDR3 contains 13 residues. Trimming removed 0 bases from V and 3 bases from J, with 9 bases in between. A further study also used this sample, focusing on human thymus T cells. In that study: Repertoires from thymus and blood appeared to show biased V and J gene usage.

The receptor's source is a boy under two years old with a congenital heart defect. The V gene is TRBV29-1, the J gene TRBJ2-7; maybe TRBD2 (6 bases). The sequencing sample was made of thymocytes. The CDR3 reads CSVEEGGNYEQYF. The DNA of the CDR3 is TGCAGCGTTGAAGAGGGAGGAAACTACGAGCAGTACTTC.